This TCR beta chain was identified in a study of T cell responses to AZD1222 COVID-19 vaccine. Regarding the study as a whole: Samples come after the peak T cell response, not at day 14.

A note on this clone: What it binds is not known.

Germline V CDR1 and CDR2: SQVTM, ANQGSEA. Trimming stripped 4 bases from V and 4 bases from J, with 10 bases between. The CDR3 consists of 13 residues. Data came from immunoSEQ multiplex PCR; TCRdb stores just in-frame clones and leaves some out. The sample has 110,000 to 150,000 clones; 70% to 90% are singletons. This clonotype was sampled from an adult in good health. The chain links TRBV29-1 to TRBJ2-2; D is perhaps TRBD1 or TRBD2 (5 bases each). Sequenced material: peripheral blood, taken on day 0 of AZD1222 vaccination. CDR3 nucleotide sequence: TGCAGCGTTGGAGACAGCGGCACCGGGGAGCTGTTTTTT. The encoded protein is CSVGDSGTGELFF.